The present T cell receptor (beta chain) was sequenced within a study of early T cells in non-severe SARS-CoV-2 infection. Study information: Sequenced bulk RNA came from whole blood that was unsorted, and chains were unpaired. Overall study results and limits: Missing private and CD4 specificities, VDJdb matching favored anti-spike CD8 responses.

This clonotype showed up many times. The antigen is undetermined. Germline CDR1 reads LGHNA; CDR2 reads YSLEER. CDR3 length equals 15 residues. Trimming took off 1 base at V and 4 bases at J, with 10 bases between the two ends. Each single cDNA molecule received a unique molecular identifier. A single record per CDR3 protein comes from TCRdb applying MiXCR to the 5' RACE reads. Of tens of thousands of distinct CDR3 sequences in the sample, 13% to 15% were seen once. Sequenced material: whole blood. V and J are TRBV4-3 and TRBJ2-2; D may correspond to TRBD1 or TRBD2 (5 bases each). This clonotype was sampled from an adult who was a healthcare worker with PCR-confirmed SARS-CoV-2 infection or an uninfected control (not recorded which). CDR3 region: CASSQVERGTGELFF. In DNA form, the CDR3 reads TGCGCCAGCAGCCAAGTGGAGAGGGGCACCGGGGAGCTGTTTTTT.